This TCR beta chain was observed in a study of T cell responses to AZD1222 COVID-19 vaccine. Study conclusions and caveats: With two AZD1222 doses given, Spike-specific TCR breadth and depth both rose. Most donors were white British and more were female, and clonal diversity was possibly underestimated. Baseline serostatus was positive in only 5 to 7 AZD1222 recipients.

Trimming shortened V by 5 bases and J by 4 bases, and 12 bases separated the two germline ends. The CDR3 loop spans 14 amino acids. Germline lookup yields CDR1 SGHTA and CDR2 FQGNSA. Profiled with immunoSEQ multiplex PCR; TCRdb holds only in-frame clones, not every one. This sample yields 200,000 or so clones, of which approximately 86% are seen a single time; 6% to 8.5% belongs to the top ten. To note about this clone: Its specificity is unknown.

This sample comprised peripheral blood, obtained on day 0 of AZD1222 vaccination. This receptor was taken from an adult in good health. V gene TRBV7-2 combines with J gene TRBJ1-3; D call uncertain. Here the CDR3 reads CASSHGLSGNTIYF. The CDR3 DNA is TGTGCCAGCAGCCACGGACTAAGCGGAAACACCATATATTTT.